Listed below are T cell receptor beta chains from one sample, sequenced in a study of Graves' ophthalmopathy and Graves' hyperthyroidism. MiXCR was run by TCRdb on the multiplex PCR reads, yielding one entry per CDR3 protein. In the table there are 580,000 or so distinct CDR3 sequences, under 45% of which are singletons. The sequencing input was peripheral blood or thyroid tissue (not recorded which). The source is an adult man with Graves' hyperthyroidism. Each CDR3 is given with its conserved first and last residue. The order of the fields is clone size, J gene, D gene, V gene, CDR3 DNA, CDR3 protein. D genes are given only for firm matches. Clone size is shown for a subset of rows, as once, few, many or a class of expanded clone.

- TRBJ1-5 - TRBV10-3 TGTGCCATCAGTGAGTCGTCACGGCCCCAGCATTTT CAISESSRPQHF
many TRBJ1-4 - TRBV20-1 TGCAGTGCTAGAGATGCCCCAAGCGGAAAACTGTTTTTT CSARDAPSGKLFF
few TRBJ2-7 TRBD2 TRBV7-8 TGTGCCAGCAGCTTAGATCCCAGCGGGAGTTACGAGCAGTACTTC CASSLDPSGSYEQYF
- TRBJ2-3 - TRBV7-9 TGTGCCAGCAGCGATCTGGTAGATACGCAGTATTTT CASSDLVDTQYF
- TRBJ1-5 TRBD1 TRBV6-1 TGTGCCAGCAGTGAAGGACAGGGTATCAGCCAGCCCCAGCATTTT CASSEGQGISQPQHF
many TRBJ2-7 - TRBV29-1 TGCAGCGTTGACCAGGGCCCCTACGAGCAGTACTTC CSVDQGPYEQYF
many TRBJ1-1 - TRBV7-2 TGTGCCAGCAGCACCTCAGTGAACACTGAAGCTTTCTTT CASSTSVNTEAFF
- TRBJ2-7 - TRBV7-9 TGTGCCAGCAGCTTAGTAACGGGGGACTACGAGCAGTACTTC CASSLVTGDYEQYF
- TRBJ1-3 - TRBV5-5 TGTGCCAGCAGCCCAGAACCGGGAGGGGCTAACCTTGGATTCGGAAACACCATATATTTT CASSPEPGGANLGFGNTIYF
- TRBJ1-2 - TRBV28 TGTGCCAGTTCTAAGGGGTATGGCTACACCTTC CASSKGYGYTF
- TRBJ2-1 - TRBV7-2 TGTGCCAGCAGCGGAGGGACAAACAATGAGCAGTTCTTC CASSGGTNNEQFF
many TRBJ2-7 TRBD1 TRBV6-5 TGTGCCAGCAGTGCAGGACAGGGTTGGTCCTACGAGCAGTACTTC CASSAGQGWSYEQYF
- TRBJ1-2 TRBD1 TRBV19 TGTGCCAGTAGTAATCGGGGGGACAGGGGCCATGGCTACACCTTC CASSNRGDRGHGYTF
many TRBJ1-2 - TRBV7-8 TGTGCCAGCAGCTTAATTCAAGGGGCTGGCTACACCTTC CASSLIQGAGYTF
- TRBJ1-5 - TRBV29-1 TGCAGTGAAGATGGGAGGGGGCAGCCCCAGCATTTT CSEDGRGQPQHF
- TRBJ2-2 - TRBV6-1 TGTGCCAGCAAAGCGGGCAGGGGATCGAACACCGGGGAGCTGTTTTTT CASKAGRGSNTGELFF
- TRBJ2-7 TRBD2 TRBV5-1 TGCGCCAGCAGCTGGGGGACTAGCGGGAGAAACGGGCCCTACGAGCAGTACTTC CASSWGTSGRNGPYEQYF
many TRBJ1-6 - TRBV12-3/TRBV12-4 TGTGCCAGCAGTTTCGGGGAAGAGGATTCACCCCTCCACTTT CASSFGEEDSPLHF
many TRBJ1-2 - TRBV2 TGTGCCAGCAGTGAATACGACAGGATTAACTATGGCTACACCTTC CASSEYDRINYGYTF
few TRBJ2-7 - TRBV11-2 TGTGCCAGCAGCTTAGATCCTGGGGGGCTGAACTCCTACGAGCAGTACTTC CASSLDPGGLNSYEQYF
many TRBJ1-2 - TRBV2 TGTGCCAGCAGTTCAGGGAAGGGCACGGACACCTTC CASSSGKGTDTF
- TRBJ1-1 - TRBV12-5 TGTGCTAGTAGTTTGGATAACGCTGAAGCTTTCTTT CASSLDNAEAFF
- TRBJ2-7 - TRBV19 TGTGCCAGTAGTATAGGGACCACCTCGACCTACGAGCAGTACTTC CASSIGTTSTYEQYF
few TRBJ1-1 - TRBV5-1 TGCGCCAGCAGCTTGCTAGACACTTTGAACACTGAAGCTTTCTTT CASSLLDTLNTEAFF
- TRBJ2-5 TRBD1 TRBV29-1 TGCAGCGTTGGATTCGGGACAGGGGATCGAGAGACCCAGTACTTC CSVGFGTGDRETQYF
many TRBJ1-2 TRBD1 TRBV19 TGTGCCAGTAGTATAGACGGACAGGGGCCGGTCTATGGCTACACCTTC CASSIDGQGPVYGYTF
many TRBJ1-5 - TRBV12-3/TRBV12-4 TGTGCCAGCAGTGCCGGACGCGTCAATCAGCCCCAGCATTTT CASSAGRVNQPQHF
- TRBJ2-1 TRBD2 TRBV10-3 TGTGCCATCAGTGAGTCGAGGACTAGCGGGAGTGGCGAGCAGTTCTTC CAISESRTSGSGEQFF
- TRBJ1-2 TRBD1 TRBV29-1 TGCAGCGTGACAGGGACCCTAGCGTACTATGGCTACACCTTC CSVTGTLAYYGYTF
many TRBJ2-2 - TRBV29-1 TGCAGCGTCTATACGAACACCGGGGAGCTGTTTTTT CSVYTNTGELFF
- TRBJ2-1 - TRBV20-1 TGCAGTGCTAATACCCACAGGTTCGCGGGCAATGAGCAGTTCTTC CSANTHRFAGNEQFF
- TRBJ2-7 - TRBV12-3/TRBV12-4 TGTGCCAGCAGTGTTAGTGGCAGGCAGTACTTC CASSVSGRQYF